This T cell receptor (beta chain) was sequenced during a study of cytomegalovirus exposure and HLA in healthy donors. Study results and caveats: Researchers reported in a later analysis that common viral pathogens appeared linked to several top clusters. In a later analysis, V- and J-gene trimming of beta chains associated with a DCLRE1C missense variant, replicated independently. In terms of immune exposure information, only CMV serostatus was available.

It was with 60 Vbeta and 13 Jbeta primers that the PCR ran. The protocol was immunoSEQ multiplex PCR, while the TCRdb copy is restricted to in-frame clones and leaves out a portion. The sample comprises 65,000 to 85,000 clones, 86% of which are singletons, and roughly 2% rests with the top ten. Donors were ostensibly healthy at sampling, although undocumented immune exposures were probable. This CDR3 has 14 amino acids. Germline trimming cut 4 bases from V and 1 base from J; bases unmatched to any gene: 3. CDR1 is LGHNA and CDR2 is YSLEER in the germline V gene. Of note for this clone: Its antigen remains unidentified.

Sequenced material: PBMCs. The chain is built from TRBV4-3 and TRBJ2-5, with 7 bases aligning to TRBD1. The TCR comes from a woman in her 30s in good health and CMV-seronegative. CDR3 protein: CASSRQGVQETQYF. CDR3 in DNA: TGCGCCAGCAGCCGCCAGGGGGTCCAAGAGACCCAGTACTTC.